The 19 T cell receptor beta chains reported below all come from one sample, sequenced in a study of a mutant IDH1 vaccine in newly diagnosed glioma. The data were produced by immunoSEQ multiplex PCR, yet TCRdb's version contains in-frame clones alone and is incomplete. The sample lists fewer than 60,000 clones, around three fifths occurring once. These TCRs are of unknown antigen specificity. Time point meaning: week 47, end of study. Doses consisted of 300 ug of mutant IDH1 20-mer peptide each, paired with topical imiquimod. Specimen: peripheral blood mononuclear cells (PBMCs), collected from a glioma patient whose treatment included an IDH1 peptide vaccine. These receptors all stem from a middle-aged man with glioma. Some clones in this sample may be carry-over from other donors' samples.

The rearrangement links TRBV7-8 to TRBJ2-7; 12 nucleotides agree with TRBD1. The CDR3 has 14 residues. V was clipped by 5 bases and J by 6 bases; unmatched bases: 5. Per the germline V gene, CDR1 is SGHVS and CDR2 is FQNEAQ. CDR3: CASSEGQGASEQYF. For the CDR3, the DNA is TGTGCCAGCAGCGAGGGACAGGGGGCGAGCGAGCAGTACTTC.

DNA for the CDR3: TGTGCCAGCACGGACTCTGGGGCCAACGTCCTGACTTTC. The encoded protein is CASTDSGANVLTF. V and J are TRBV5-4 and TRBJ2-6; D is unresolved. Germline CDR1 is SGHNT and CDR2 is YYREEE (reference sequence). The CDR3 has 13 residues. The V end lost 6 bases, the J end lost 0 bases, and 4 bases lay between the germline ends.

The chain recombines TRBV25-1 with TRBJ1-2, with D hard to call. Germline V CDR1 and CDR2: MGHDK, SYGVNS. Trimming took 1 base from V and 3 from J, leaving 6 bases between them. This CDR3 has 13 residues. As DNA, the CDR3 is TGTGCCAGCAGTGAATCCGGGGACTATGGCTACACCTTC. Its translation is CASSESGDYGYTF.

The V call is TRBV20-1, the J call TRBJ2-5; D may be TRBD1 (6 bases). Germline-derived CDR1 and CDR2 are DFQATT and SNEGSKA (reference sequence). Deletions cut 3 bases from V and 4 bases from J, with 6 bases between. CDR3 length: 11 amino acids. The CDR3 DNA sequence: TGCAGTGCTAGGGACAGAGAGACCCAGTACTTC. Translation: CSARDRETQYF.

The chain employs TRBV6-4 and TRBJ1-2; 9 bases are shared with TRBD1. The germline CDR1 and CDR2 sequences are MRHNA and SNTAGT. The CDR3 is made up of 17 amino acids. Trimming at V came to 0 bases and at J to 8 bases, leaving 13 bases not matched to a gene. In DNA, the CDR3 is TGTGCCAGCAGTGACTCATACCGGGACAGGGTCATGGGAGGCTACACCTTC. Residues: CASSDSYRDRVMGGYTF.

This clone was recorded only once. The chain recombines TRBV28 with TRBJ1-2; 7 nucleotides match TRBD1. The CDR3 loop spans 13 amino acids. With V trimmed by 4 bases and J by 14 bases, 13 bases remained unmatched. The germline V gene has CDR1 MDHEN and CDR2 SYDVKM. CDR3 bases: TGTGCCAGCAGTTCTACTAAGGGGGCGCTTAGGACCTTC. Residues: CASSSTKGALRTF.

J is TRBJ1-3 and V is TRBV27; TRBD1 matches at 8 bases. The CDR3 has 15 residues. CDR1 MNHEY and CDR2 SMNVEV come from the germline V gene (reference sequence). Germline trimming cut 8 bases from V and 3 bases from J; bases unmatched to any gene: 9. CDR3 protein: CASRQQGGFGNTIYF. The CDR3 DNA follows: TGTGCCAGCCGCCAACAGGGGGGATTTGGAAACACCATATATTTT.

This clone is a singleton in its sample. The chain couples TRBV6-1 to TRBJ1-2, with D possibly TRBD1 on 6 matching bases. Trimming cost V 2 bases and J 4 bases, with 8 bases left between them. Germline values: CDR1 MNHNS, CDR2 SASEGT. The CDR3 totals 13 residues. The CDR3 region is CASSERTAYGYTF. The CDR3 coding sequence is TGTGCCAGCAGTGAAAGGACAGCCTATGGCTACACCTTC.

This chain connects TRBV7-9 to TRBJ2-7; 7 bases agree with TRBD1. The V gene's germline CDR1 is SEHNR and CDR2 FQNEAQ (reference sequence). The ends lost 1 base at V and 1 base at J; junction bases unmatched: 10. The CDR3 is made up of 17 amino acids. In DNA form, the CDR3 reads TGTGCCAGCAGCTTAGGATCGACAGGGATCGGATCCTACGAGCAGTACTTC. Its translation is CASSLGSTGIGSYEQYF.

The genes are TRBV6-1 and TRBJ1-2, with TRBD1 identical over 9 bases. CDR1 MNHNS and CDR2 SASEGT come from the germline V gene. Losses at the gene ends were 6 bases for V and 6 bases for J; bases not matched to a gene: 2. CDR3 length: 12 amino acids. This CDR3 reads CASSRDRDGYTF. CDR3 nucleotides: TGTGCCAGCAGCCGGGACAGGGATGGCTACACCTTC.

The chain recombines TRBV2 with TRBJ1-1; 9 bases are shared with TRBD1. This CDR3 is 13 amino acids long. The V segment lost 8 bases and the J segment 4 bases; nucleotides outside the gene matches: 5. Germline lookup yields CDR1 SNHLY and CDR2 FYNNEI. This chain's CDR3 is CASGRQGGTEAFF. CDR3 DNA: TGTGCCAGCGGTCGACAGGGGGGCACTGAAGCTTTCTTT.

CDR3 coding DNA: TGTGCCAGCAAGTCCCGGGACAGCATGAACACTGAAGCTTTCTTT. It encodes CASKSRDSMNTEAFF. J is TRBJ1-1 and V is TRBV5-4; 7 nucleotides agree with TRBD1. V shed 6 bases, J shed 0 bases, and the junction held 8 bases outside the gene matches. The CDR3 runs 15 residues. Germline V CDR1 and CDR2: SGHNT, YYREEE (reference sequence). Full variable domain (missing parts from reference TRBV5-4 and TRBJ1-1): ETGVTQSPTHLIKTRGQQVTLRCSSQSGHNTVSWYQQALGQGPQFIFQYYREEENGRGNFPPRFSGLQFPNYSSELNVNALELDDSALYLCASKSRDSMNTEAFFGQGTRLTVV.

CDR3 sequence (DNA): TGTGCCAGCAGCTTAGCGCGGCCAGGGAGGACCCAGGAGCAGTACTTC. Protein product: CASSLARPGRTQEQYF. V gene TRBV11-1 combines with J gene TRBJ2-7; TRBD2 is a possible D gene (6 bases). The CDR3 totals 16 residues. V gave up 0 bases and J gave up 7 bases, with 19 bases separating them. CDR1 and CDR2 (germline): SGHAT, FQDESV (reference sequence).

This rearrangement joins TRBV5-4 to TRBJ1-1; 9 bases agree with TRBD1. V shed 6 bases, J shed 1 base, and the junction held 16 bases outside the gene matches. The CDR3 covers 18 residues. Looked up from germline, CDR1 is SGHNT and CDR2 is YYREEE (reference sequence). CDR3 nucleotides: TGTGCCAGCATCGTAGGGGAAACAGGGGGCGCCTCGAACACTGAAGCTTTCTTT. It is translated as CASIVGETGGASNTEAFF.

The chain carries TRBV6-1 and TRBJ1-2; D not certain. Trimming stripped 10 bases from V and 3 bases from J, with 15 bases between. Germline V gene data show CDR1 as MNHNS and CDR2 as SASEGT. This CDR3 spans 13 amino acids. DNA for the CDR3: TGTGCCACCGTGGCCGGGGTACACTATGGCTACACCTTC. Its protein product is CATVAGVHYGYTF.

This chain uses TRBV5-1 with TRBJ1-2, with TRBD1 matching over 12 bases. In germline, CDR1 is SGHRS, CDR2 YFSETQ. With 0 bases clipped from V and 8 bases from J, the junction kept 5 bases outside the gene matches. CDR3 length: 15 residues. The CDR3 sequence: CASSLAGQGALGYTF. CDR3 nucleotide sequence: TGCGCCAGCAGCTTGGCGGGACAGGGGGCTTTGGGCTACACCTTC.

J is TRBJ1-4 and V is TRBV5-4; 8 bases align to TRBD1. Germline V gives CDR1 SGHNT, CDR2 YYREEE (reference sequence). V lost 4 bases, J lost 3 bases, and 5 bases stayed unmatched. This CDR3 spans 15 amino acids. DNA of the CDR3: TGTGCCAGCAGCACTGACAGGGGTGCTAATGAAAAACTGTTTTTT. Its translation is CASSTDRGANEKLFF.

The rearrangement links TRBV7-9 to TRBJ1-3; D call uncertain. Trimming removed 5 bases from V and 2 bases from J, with 16 bases in between. This CDR3 spans 16 amino acids. Per germline, CDR1 SEHNR and CDR2 FQNEAQ (reference sequence). The CDR3 DNA is TGTGCCAGCAGCCCAGCGGTATTAGGGACTGGAAACACCATATATTTT. It translates to CASSPAVLGTGNTIYF.

The CDR3 coding sequence is TGCAGCGTTACCGATGATATCCGGGGCTTCTACAATGAGCAGTTCTTC. Amino acid sequence: CSVTDDIRGFYNEQFF. V usage is TRBV29-1 and J usage is TRBJ2-1; D may match TRBD1 or TRBD2 (5 bases each). Trimming pared 5 bases from V and 3 bases from J, leaving 20 bases between. CDR1 and CDR2 from the germline V gene are SQVTM and ANQGSEA. The CDR3 runs to 16 residues.